The 18 T cell receptor beta chains in this list originate from one sample, sequenced in a study of Ad26.COV2.S vaccination and SARS-CoV-2 variants. The assay was immunoSEQ multiplex PCR, and TCRdb's table has in-frame clones only and misses some. The top ten hold 2.5% to 3% of the sample, which has 350,000 to 500,000 clones, 85% to 90% seen once. Noted treatment: around 19 received Ad26.COV2.S at low or high dose, single or two shots; roughly five received placebo; per-sample allocation not given. Material that was analyzed had been drawn on day 63 after the first vaccine or placebo injection. The source was peripheral blood, collected in a trial of Ad26.COV2.S vaccine versus placebo. The receptor set was obtained from a person aged 18-60 years who received the Ad26.COV2.S COVID-19 vaccine or a placebo.

This chain joins TRBV3-1 (or the pseudogene TRBV3-2) and TRBJ2-2; a weak D match, TRBD2 (8 bases). The V end lost 4 bases, the J end lost 3 bases, and 24 bases lay between the germline ends. CDR3 length equals 19 residues. The germline V gene has CDR1 LGHDT and CDR2 YNNKEL (reference sequence). Here the CDR3 DNA reads TGTGCCAGCAGCCCCGCTAAGGGGGCGGGGGGCGCCGACACCGGGGAGCTGTTTTTT. Its protein is CASSPAKGAGGADTGELFF.

The V call is TRBV2, the J call TRBJ2-4; 8 bases are a match to TRBD2. V dropped 7 bases and J dropped 9; count of bases not matched to a gene: 8. From germline, CDR1 is SNHLY and CDR2 FYNNEI. The CDR3 runs to 13 residues. For the CDR3, the DNA is TGTGCCAGCAATAGCGGGGATGGGATCATTCAGTACTTC. Residues: CASNSGDGIIQYF.

The chain is built from TRBV7-8 and TRBJ2-5; weak D call: TRBD2 (5 bases). CDR3 length equals 14 residues. The germline V and J ends were trimmed by 2 bases and 2 bases, with 9 bases remaining between them. Germline V gives CDR1 SGHVS, CDR2 FQNEAQ. In DNA, the CDR3 is TGTGCCAGCAGCTTAACCAGCGGACAAGAGACCCAGTACTTC. Its protein product is CASSLTSGQETQYF.

This chain links TRBV6-2 or TRBV6-3 with TRBJ1-6; no definite D call. CDR3 length equals 16 residues. CDR1 is MNHEY and CDR2 is SVGEGT in the germline V gene. V was shortened by 4 bases and J by 4 bases, with 14 bases between the two germline ends. CDR3 DNA: TGTGCCAGCAGTTTAAGGGAGGGAACGTATAATTCACCCCTCCACTTT. Translation gives CASSLREGTYNSPLHF.

V and J are TRBV6-5 and TRBJ2-1; 9 bases line up with TRBD2. The V segment lost 11 bases and the J segment 4 bases; nucleotides outside the gene matches: 12. The CDR3 runs to 15 residues. CDR1 and CDR2 from the germline V gene are MNHEY and SVGAGI. The CDR3 loop reads CAPPRASGTYNEQFF. In DNA, the CDR3 is TGTGCCCCTCCCCGGGCTAGCGGGACGTACAATGAGCAGTTCTTC.

The genes are TRBV4-3 and TRBJ2-5; tentative D call: TRBD1 (7 bases). V lost 0 bases, J lost 5 bases, and 16 bases lay in between. The germline gives CDR1 LGHNA, CDR2 YSLEER. The CDR3 is 16 residues long. CDR3 in amino acids: CASSQDLGSGGETQYF. CDR3 DNA sequence: TGCGCCAGCAGCCAAGATTTAGGTTCAGGGGGGGAGACCCAGTACTTC.

The rearrangement links TRBV18 to TRBJ2-3; D not certain. The CDR3 has 13 amino acids. Germline V gene data show CDR1 as KGHSH and CDR2 as LQKENI. The ends were cut back, 3 bases at V and 6 bases at J, with 10 bases in the middle. The CDR3 region is CASSPFDADTQYF. CDR3 DNA sequence: TGTGCCAGCTCACCCTTCGATGCGGATACGCAGTATTTT.

A single count supports this clone. J is TRBJ2-3 and V is TRBV5-1; D remains unclear. Germline-derived CDR1 and CDR2 are SGHRS and YFSETQ. CDR3 length: 15 amino acids. V shed 0 bases and J shed 0 bases, with 8 bases lying between them. CDR3 bases: TGCGCCAGCAGCTTGGATGCCTCTAGCACAGATACGCAGTATTTT. This encodes CASSLDASSTDTQYF.

The J gene is TRBJ1-3, the V gene TRBV5-8; no firm D call. The germline V and J ends were trimmed by 2 bases and 10 bases, with 7 bases remaining between them. Germline values: CDR1 SGHTS, CDR2 YDEGEE. The CDR3 sequence is 11 residues long. The CDR3 protein is CASSLWLTIYF. The CDR3 DNA reads as TGTGCCAGCAGCTTATGGTTAACCATATATTTT.

V is TRBV27 and J is TRBJ1-3; unclear D gene. There are 14 residues in the CDR3. V lost 6 bases to trimming and J lost 4 bases, with 13 bases between them. Per germline, CDR1 MNHEY and CDR2 SMNVEV (reference sequence). The CDR3 region has the DNA TGTGCCAGCAGGCCTCTCGGATTGGGAAACACCATATATTTT. Translating gives CASRPLGLGNTIYF.

The CDR3 sequence: CASNPIRDHYGYTF. In nucleotides, the CDR3 is TGTGCCAGTAACCCGATCAGGGACCACTATGGCTACACCTTC. This chain links TRBV19 with TRBJ1-2; tentative D call: TRBD1 (5 bases). Trimming removed 7 bases from V and 3 bases from J, with 15 bases in between. There are 14 residues in the CDR3. Germline V lookup: CDR1 LNHDA, CDR2 SQIVND (reference sequence).

The V and J genes are TRBV19 and TRBJ1-6; a possible D gene is TRBD1 (6 bases). This CDR3 has 15 residues. Germline CDR1 LNHDA, CDR2 SQIVND (reference sequence). The V gene lost 4 bases and the J gene lost 5 bases, with 12 bases spanning the gap. The DNA for the CDR3 is TGTGCCAGTAGTACCCCCTGGACAGATAATTCACCCCTCCACTTT. This codes for CASSTPWTDNSPLHF.

This clone was recorded a few times. This rearrangement joins TRBV7-9 to TRBJ1-6; D is undetermined. This CDR3 has 15 residues. In germline, CDR1 is SEHNR, CDR2 FQNEAQ (reference sequence). The V end lost 5 bases, the J end lost 0 bases, and 8 bases lay between the germline ends. The CDR3 nucleotides are TGTGCCAGCAGCATAGATAGCTCCTATAATTCACCCCTCCACTTT. Translation: CASSIDSSYNSPLHF.

V and J are TRBV14 and TRBJ2-2; TRBD2 matches 9 bases. The germline gives CDR1 SGHDN, CDR2 FVKESK. Losses at the gene ends were 3 bases for V and 0 bases for J; bases not matched to a gene: 5. The CDR3 spans 17 residues. The CDR3 protein is CASSHLLAGSNTGELFF. Written as DNA, the CDR3 is TGTGCCAGCAGCCACTTACTAGCGGGTTCGAACACCGGGGAGCTGTTTTTT.

The chain joins TRBV7-9 to TRBJ1-3; 7 nucleotides match TRBD1. Germline CDR1 is SEHNR and CDR2 is FQNEAQ (reference sequence). The junction had 4 bases not matched to a gene; V was cut back by 1 base and J by 4 bases. CDR3 length: 15 residues. CDR3 in amino acids: CASSLGTGEGNTIYF. As DNA, the CDR3 is TGTGCCAGCAGCTTAGGGACAGGAGAGGGAAACACCATATATTTT.

The chain joins TRBV9 to TRBJ2-1; tentatively, D is TRBD1 (5 bases). The germline CDR1 and CDR2 sequences are SGDLS and YYNGEE. V lost 1 base and J 5 bases, leaving 16 bases between the germline ends. The CDR3 spans 16 residues. CDR3 sequence (DNA): TGTGCCAGCAGCGTACTTGGCAGGGCGAACAACAATGAGCAGTTCTTC. Translated: CASSVLGRANNNEQFF.

The chain uses TRBV29-1 and TRBJ1-1; TRBD1 might be the D (6 bases). The V end was cut by 4 bases, the J end by 0 bases, with 15 bases between. Germline CDR1 SQVTM, CDR2 ANQGSEA. This CDR3 spans 15 amino acids. CDR3 nucleotide sequence: TGCAGCGTTGGATTCGACGGGACATTGAACACTGAAGCTTTCTTT. This encodes CSVGFDGTLNTEAFF. Full variable domain (missing parts from reference TRBV29-1 and TRBJ1-1): SAVISQKPSRDICQRGTSLTIQCQVDSQVTMMFWYRQQPGQSLTLIATANQGSEATYESGFVIDKFPISRPNLTFSTLTVSNMSPEDSSIYLCSVGFDGTLNTEAFFGQGTRLTVV.

V usage is TRBV29-1 and J usage is TRBJ1-2; TRBD1 might be the D (5 bases). This CDR3 is built from 14 residues. Germline assignment: CDR1 SQVTM and CDR2 ANQGSEA. Trimming removed 7 bases from V and 8 bases from J, with 23 bases in between. Here the CDR3 reads CSETRQTLGGGYTF. The CDR3 DNA reads as TGCAGCGAGACCCGACAGACATTAGGTGGAGGCTACACCTTC. The variable domain in full, completed from reference TRBV29-1 and TRBJ1-2, reads SAVISQKPSRDICQRGTSLTIQCQVDSQVTMMFWYRQQPGQSLTLIATANQGSEATYESGFVIDKFPISRPNLTFSTLTVSNMSPEDSSIYLCSETRQTLGGGYTFGSGTRLTVV.